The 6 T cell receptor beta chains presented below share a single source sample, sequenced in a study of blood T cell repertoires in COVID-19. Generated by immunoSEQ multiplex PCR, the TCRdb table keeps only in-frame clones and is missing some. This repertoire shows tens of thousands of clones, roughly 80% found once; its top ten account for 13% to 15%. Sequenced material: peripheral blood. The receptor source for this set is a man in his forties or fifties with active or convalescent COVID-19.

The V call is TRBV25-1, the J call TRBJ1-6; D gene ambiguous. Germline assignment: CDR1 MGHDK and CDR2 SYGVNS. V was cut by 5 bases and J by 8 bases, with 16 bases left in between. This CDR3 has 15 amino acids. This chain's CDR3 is CASSRRGTMDSPLHF. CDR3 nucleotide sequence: TGTGCCAGCAGTCGGAGAGGCACGATGGATTCACCCCTCCACTTT.

As DNA, the CDR3 is TGTGCCACCAGCAGAGATTCGACAGGACCATCCTACGAGCAGTACTTC. This gives the protein CATSRDSTGPSYEQYF. This sequence joins TRBV15 and TRBJ2-7, with a possible D match to TRBD1 (6 bases). CDR3 length: 16 amino acids. In germline, CDR1 is LNHNV, CDR2 YYDKDF (reference sequence). Trimming pared 0 bases from V and 1 base from J, leaving 13 bases between.

CDR3 loop: CSASYGSSTDTQYF. The CDR3 region has the DNA TGCAGTGCTAGTTACGGTAGTAGCACAGATACGCAGTATTTT. The chain combines TRBV20-1 with TRBJ2-3; no definite D call. The V end lost 3 bases, the J end lost 0 bases, and 10 bases lay between the germline ends. Germline values: CDR1 DFQATT, CDR2 SNEGSKA (reference sequence). This CDR3 comprises 14 residues.

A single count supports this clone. The CDR3 spells CASSPKGLAGGFPYEQYF. CDR3 nucleotide sequence: TGTGCCAGCAGCCCTAAGGGACTAGCGGGGGGGTTTCCCTACGAGCAGTACTTC. The chain uses TRBV7-6 and TRBJ2-7; 16 nucleotides match TRBD2. The CDR3 sequence is 18 residues long. Unmatched junction bases numbered 9, after V lost 5 bases and J lost 2 bases. Germline assignment: CDR1 SGHVS and CDR2 FNYEAQ.

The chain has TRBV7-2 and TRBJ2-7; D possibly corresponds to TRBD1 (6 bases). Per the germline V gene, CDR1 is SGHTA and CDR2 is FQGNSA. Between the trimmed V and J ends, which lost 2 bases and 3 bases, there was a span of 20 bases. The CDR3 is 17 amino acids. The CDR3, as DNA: TGTGCCAGCAGCTTAATATTGGTGAGGGGGATTATCTACGAGCAGTACTTC. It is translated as CASSLILVRGIIYEQYF.

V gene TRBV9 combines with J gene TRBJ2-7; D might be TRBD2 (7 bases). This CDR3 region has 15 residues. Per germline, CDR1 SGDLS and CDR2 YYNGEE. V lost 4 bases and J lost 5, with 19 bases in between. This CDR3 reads CASSPGAGRGDEQYF. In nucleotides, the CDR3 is TGTGCCAGCAGCCCAGGGGCGGGCCGGGGGGACGAGCAGTACTTC.